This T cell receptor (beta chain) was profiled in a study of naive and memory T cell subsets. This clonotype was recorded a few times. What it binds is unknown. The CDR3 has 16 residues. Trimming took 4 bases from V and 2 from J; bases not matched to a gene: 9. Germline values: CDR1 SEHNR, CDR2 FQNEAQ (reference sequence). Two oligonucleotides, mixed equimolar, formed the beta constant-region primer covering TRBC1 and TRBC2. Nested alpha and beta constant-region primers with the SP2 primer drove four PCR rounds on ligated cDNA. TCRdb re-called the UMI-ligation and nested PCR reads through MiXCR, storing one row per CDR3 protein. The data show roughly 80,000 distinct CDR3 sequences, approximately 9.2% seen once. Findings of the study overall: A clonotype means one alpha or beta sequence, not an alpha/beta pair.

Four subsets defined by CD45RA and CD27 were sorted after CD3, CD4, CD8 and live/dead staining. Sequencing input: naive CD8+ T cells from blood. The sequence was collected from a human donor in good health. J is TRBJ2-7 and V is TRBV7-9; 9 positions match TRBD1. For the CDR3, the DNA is TGTGCCAGCAGCTCCCAACAGGGGGCCTCGACCTACGAGCAGTACTTC. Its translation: CASSSQQGASTYEQYF.